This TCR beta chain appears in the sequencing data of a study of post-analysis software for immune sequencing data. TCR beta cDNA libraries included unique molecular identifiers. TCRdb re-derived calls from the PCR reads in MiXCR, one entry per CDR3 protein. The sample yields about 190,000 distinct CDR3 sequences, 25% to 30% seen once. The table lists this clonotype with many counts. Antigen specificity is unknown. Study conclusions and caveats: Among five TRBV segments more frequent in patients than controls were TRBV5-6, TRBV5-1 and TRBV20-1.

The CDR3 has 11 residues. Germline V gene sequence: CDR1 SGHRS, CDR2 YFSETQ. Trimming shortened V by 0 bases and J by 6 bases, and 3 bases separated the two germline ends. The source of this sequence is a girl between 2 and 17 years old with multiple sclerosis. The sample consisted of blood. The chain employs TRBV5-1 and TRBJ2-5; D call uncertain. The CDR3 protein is CASSLDKTQYF. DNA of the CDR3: TGCGCCAGCAGCTTGGACAAGACCCAGTACTTC.